This T cell receptor (beta chain) was captured in a study of T cell responses to AZD1222 COVID-19 vaccine. Study-wide results and limits: Regions left unmutated in variants are reportedly the target of nearly half of spike-specific TCRs.

Of note for this clone: No antigen is known for it. One end of the junction fails to match germline, which may point to a read error.

The CDR3 runs to 15 residues. Germline V gene sequence: CDR1 SNHLY, CDR2 FYNNEI. Here immunoSEQ multiplex PCR was the method, and the copy in TCRdb shows in-frame clones only, minus some. Counted here are 150,000 to 180,000 clones, roughly nine tenths occurring once; the ten biggest clones make up 5.5%. The origin of this receptor is an adult in good health. The sample was peripheral blood, taken on day 0 of MenACWY control vaccination. The rearrangement joins TRBV2 to TRBJ1-5; 7 nucleotides match TRBD1. CDR3 protein: CPSRRQGGESQPQHF. The CDR3 DNA reads TGTCCCAGCCGTCGCCAGGGGGGGGAGAGTCAGCCCCAGCATTTT.